A selection of T cell receptor beta chains follows, all from one sample in a study of blood T cell repertoires in COVID-19. The data were produced by immunoSEQ multiplex PCR, yet TCRdb's version contains in-frame clones alone and is incomplete. This table has 45,000 or so clones, approximately 80% appearing once. The specimen was peripheral blood. Receptors were obtained from a man in his 70s with acute or convalescent COVID-19. Each CDR3 is given with its conserved first and last residue. A D gene is named only where the DNA matches it firmly. Only some rows state a clone size, as once, few, many or a class for expanded clones.

V	size	J	D	DNA	CDR3
TRBV5-1	.	TRBJ1-1	.	TGCGCCAGCAGGTTCAGGGGAGGGGGACCGAACACTGAAGCTTTCTTT	CASRFRGGGPNTEAFF
TRBV2	.	TRBJ1-2	TRBD1	TGTGCCAGCAGGGAACAGGGGATGGGCTATGGCTACACCTTC	CASREQGMGYGYTF
TRBV5-5	.	TRBJ1-1	.	TGTGCCAGCAGCCCTAGGGGATTGGAGAACACTGAAGCTTTCTTT	CASSPRGLENTEAFF
TRBV27	.	TRBJ1-6	.	TGTGCCAGCAGTTTAAAACGGATCGGGGGACCCCTCCACTTT	CASSLKRIGGPLHF
TRBV7-9	.	TRBJ1-2	.	TGTGCCAGCAGCTTAGGGACAGCAATCTATGGCTACACCTTC	CASSLGTAIYGYTF
TRBV5-1	few	TRBJ1-4	TRBD1	TGCGCCAGCAGGGGACAGGGGTTCGAAAAACTGTTTTTT	CASRGQGFEKLFF
TRBV2	.	TRBJ2-2	.	TGTGCCAGCATTCGGGAGAGTACCGGGGAGCTGTTTTTT	CASIRESTGELFF
TRBV9	.	TRBJ2-5	TRBD2	TGTGCCAGCAGCGTAGATTGGAGTAGCGGGGAGACCCAGTACTTC	CASSVDWSSGETQYF
TRBV3-1/TRBV3-2	few	TRBJ1-5	.	TGTGCCAGCAGCCAAGGAAAGGAGGGAGAGGAACAGCCCCAGCATTTT	CASSQGKEGEEQPQHF
TRBV9	.	TRBJ2-2	.	TGTGCCAGCAGCGCACTAAACGGGGAGCTGTTTTTT	CASSALNGELFF
TRBV2	few	TRBJ2-7	TRBD2	TGTGCCAGCACCATATCTCGCGGACTAGCGGGTGTTACGTCCTACGAGCAGTACTTC	CASTISRGLAGVTSYEQYF
TRBV15	.	TRBJ1-1	.	TGTGCCACCAGAAATAGACTTGAGGACACTGAAGCTTTCTTT	CATRNRLEDTEAFF
TRBV10-1	.	TRBJ1-4	TRBD1	TGCGCCAGCAGTGTATGGGGGAGCAGGGGGTTTACTAATGAAAAACTGTTTTTT	CASSVWGSRGFTNEKLFF
TRBV2	.	TRBJ1-2	.	TGTGCCAGCAAGCAGCTGCGGGGCTACACCTTC	CASKQLRGYTF
TRBV5-6	.	TRBJ1-6	TRBD1	TGTGCCAGCAGACTCCGACAGGGTGGAATGGGGCTCCACTTT	CASRLRQGGMGLHF
TRBV4-3	.	TRBJ2-1	.	TGCGCCAGCAGCCAAGATGGGGCAGTCTCCTACAATGAGCAGTTCTTC	CASSQDGAVSYNEQFF
TRBV29-1	.	TRBJ2-1	TRBD2	TGCAGCGTTACTGGGACTAGCGGGACTTACAATGAGCAGTTCTTC	CSVTGTSGTYNEQFF
TRBV15	.	TRBJ2-7	TRBD2	TGTGCCACCAGCAGAGGGCGGGGGGCCTACGAGCAGTACTTC	CATSRGRGAYEQYF
TRBV6-2/TRBV6-3	.	TRBJ1-2	TRBD1	TGTGCCAGCACCCCTAGGACAGGGGACTATGGCTACACCTTC	CASTPRTGDYGYTF
TRBV5-1	once	TRBJ2-7	TRBD1	TGCGCCAGCAGCCGGGACAGTCTGGGGGAGCAGTACTTC	CASSRDSLGEQYF
TRBV7-8	.	TRBJ1-5	TRBD1	TGTGCCAGCAGCTTACAGGGGGGCAATCAGCCCCAGCATTTT	CASSLQGGNQPQHF
TRBV7-2	.	TRBJ2-5	.	TGTGCCAGCAGCCCCGGTGGGACACAAGAGACCCAGTACTTC	CASSPGGTQETQYF
TRBV5-1	.	TRBJ1-1	.	TGCGCCAGCAGCTTGCGGGTGGGTCGAGACACTGAAGCTTTCTTT	CASSLRVGRDTEAFF
TRBV7-2	once	TRBJ2-1	.	TGTGCCAGCAGAATGAGGGTGGGCGACAATGAGCAGTTCTTC	CASRMRVGDNEQFF
TRBV10-3	.	TRBJ1-2	.	TGTGCCATCAGTGACAGGGTTACTAACTATGGCTACACCTTC	CAISDRVTNYGYTF
TRBV6-5	.	TRBJ2-7	TRBD1	TGTGCCAGCAGACCACTACAGGGGGCATTCTACGAGCAGTACTTC	CASRPLQGAFYEQYF
TRBV4-2	.	TRBJ1-3	.	TGTGCCAGCACAAAATCGGGGGGTACAACTGGAAACACCATATATTTT	CASTKSGGTTGNTIYF
TRBV14	.	TRBJ2-3	TRBD2	TGTGCCAGCAGCCAAGATAGGTGGACTAGCTCAGATACGCAGTATTTT	CASSQDRWTSSDTQYF
TRBV25-1	.	TRBJ1-5	.	TGTGCCAGCAGTGAATGGGAGAGCAATCAGCCCCAGCATTTT	CASSEWESNQPQHF
TRBV2	.	TRBJ2-5	TRBD2	TGTGCCAACCGACTAGCGGGGGAACCTCAAGAGACCCAGTACTTC	CANRLAGEPQETQYF
TRBV5-4	.	TRBJ2-5	.	TGTGCCAGCAGCTCTGACAGAAAAGAGACCCAGTACTTC	CASSSDRKETQYF
TRBV19	.	TRBJ1-2	TRBD1	TGTGCCAGTAGAACGTTTCCCTGGACAGGGGTGAAAAGTGGCTACACCTTC	CASRTFPWTGVKSGYTF
TRBV18	.	TRBJ1-1	.	TGTGCCAGCTCACCACCGTCGAACCGCGCGCCTGAAGCTTTCTTT	CASSPPSNRAPEAFF
TRBV7-9	.	TRBJ1-6	TRBD1	TGTGCCAGCAGCCGGACAGGGGGCAGTAATTCACCCCTCCACTTT	CASSRTGGSNSPLHF
TRBV19	.	TRBJ1-4	TRBD1	TGTGCCAGTGGACAGGGATTGTATGAAAAACTGTTTTTT	CASGQGLYEKLFF
TRBV4-2	.	TRBJ1-6	.	TGTGCCAGCAGCCAAAAGGGGGTAACAGGGTCTGCTGCACCCCTCCACTTT	CASSQKGVTGSAAPLHF
TRBV2	.	TRBJ1-5	.	TGTGCCAGCAGTGAAGCGCTGGAGGGGCGCAATCAGCCCCAGCATTTT	CASSEALEGRNQPQHF
TRBV3-1/TRBV3-2	.	TRBJ2-4	TRBD2	TGTGCCAGCAGCCCGACTAGCGGGGGAGGCAAAAACATTCAGTACTTC	CASSPTSGGGKNIQYF
TRBV27	.	TRBJ1-6	TRBD1	TGTGCCAGCACCCTGACAGGGAGCTATAATTCACCCCTCCACTTT	CASTLTGSYNSPLHF
TRBV9	.	TRBJ1-2	.	TGTGCCAGCAGCGTGACAGGTAGCTCTAACTATGGCTACACCTTC	CASSVTGSSNYGYTF
TRBV18	.	TRBJ2-6	TRBD1	TGTGCCAGCTCACCCCGGACAGGGGCTCTCTCTGGGGCCAACGTCCTGACTTTC	CASSPRTGALSGANVLTF
TRBV5-1	.	TRBJ1-1	.	TGCGCCAGCAGCTTGGGTGCGGGGCTAAATGAAGCTTTCTTT	CASSLGAGLNEAFF
TRBV5-1	.	TRBJ1-1	.	TGCGCCAGCAGCTTGTCGGCGGGGGAATACACTGAAGCTTTCTTT	CASSLSAGEYTEAFF
TRBV18	.	TRBJ1-2	TRBD1	TGTGCCAGCTCACCGACAGGGGCAGGAGGCTACACCTTC	CASSPTGAGGYTF
TRBV19	.	TRBJ1-1	.	TGTGCCAGTAATGCAGGGGTTGTCGGACAGACTGAAGCTTTCTTT	CASNAGVVGQTEAFF
TRBV4-2	.	TRBJ2-3	TRBD2	TGTGCCAGCAGCCGTACTAGCGGGGGGACCACAGATACGCAGTATTTT	CASSRTSGGTTDTQYF
TRBV12-3/TRBV12-4	.	TRBJ1-1	.	TGTGCCAGCAGTTTAATCGGTACAGCTGAAGCTTTCTTT	CASSLIGTAEAFF
TRBV11-2	.	TRBJ2-5	.	TGTGCCAGCAGGTCTCTCGGCGGCGGGGCGGCCGAGGCGGAGACCCAGTACTTC	CASRSLGGGAAEAETQYF
TRBV4-1	.	TRBJ2-5	.	TGCGCCAGCAGCCAATCGGGGTTTGGGGAGACCCAGTACTTC	CASSQSGFGETQYF
TRBV3-1/TRBV3-2	few	TRBJ1-1	TRBD1	TGTGCCAGCAGCCCGAAAACAGGGGAGGTGGGCGTGGGGGCTTTCTTT	CASSPKTGEVGVGAFF
TRBV7-3	.	TRBJ1-1	.	TGTGCCAGCAGCTTAACGGGGCAGGGCACTGAAGCTTTCTTT	CASSLTGQGTEAFF
TRBV2	.	TRBJ2-5	.	TGTGCCTCAGGGAGGGGGGAGACCCAGTACTTC	CASGRGETQYF
TRBV28	.	TRBJ1-2	.	TGTGCCAGCAGTCCAACCCAGGTTAATGGCTACACCTTC	CASSPTQVNGYTF
TRBV27	.	TRBJ1-2	TRBD1	TGTGCCAGCAGTTTATTAGGGATGGGACAGGGGGCTCTCACCTTC	CASSLLGMGQGALTF
TRBV7-2	.	TRBJ2-1	TRBD2	TGTGCCAGCAGCTTAGCGCTATCGGGGGGTCGCCACAATGAGCAGTTCTTC	CASSLALSGGRHNEQFF
TRBV11-2	.	TRBJ1-4	.	TGTGCCAGCAGCTTAGTATTTGATTCCTCTTGGAGCGAAAAACTGTTTTTT	CASSLVFDSSWSEKLFF
TRBV27	.	TRBJ1-5	.	TGTGCCAGCAGTTCCAACTCGGGGAGCAATCAGCCCCAGCATTTT	CASSSNSGSNQPQHF
TRBV12-3/TRBV12-4	.	TRBJ1-5	.	TGTGCCAGCAGAGCGGGGAATCAGCCCCAGCATTTT	CASRAGNQPQHF